Listed below are T cell receptor beta chains from one sample, sequenced in a study of beta chain features in type 1 diabetes. TCRdb's copy holds only in-frame clones and misses some; the assay was immunoSEQ multiplex PCR. The sample contains about 360,000 clones, about 12% of which appear only once. The material sequenced was naive CD4+ T cells from blood. The receptors were sampled from a man between 18 and 29 years old in good health. The CDR3 runs from the conserved cysteine through the conserved F or W. The D gene is left open where the match is weak. A row's size may be missing; if present it is once, few, many or a size class.

j_call clone_size d_call v_call cdr3_nt cdr3_aa
TRBJ2-1 few NA TRBV7-2 TGTGCCAGCAGTACAGGCGGCTACAATGAGCAGTTCTTC CASSTGGYNEQFF
TRBJ1-2 NA NA TRBV5-4 TGTGCCAGCAGCTCGACTCTATTGGGGGCCGACTATGGCTACACCTTC CASSSTLLGADYGYTF
TRBJ1-1 NA NA TRBV5-1 TGCGCCAGCAGCCTCCGGGGGAACACTGAAGCTTTCTTT CASSLRGNTEAFF
TRBJ2-1 NA NA TRBV11-1 TGTGCCAGCAGCGGCCCCGGGGGCTCCTACAATGAGCAGTTCTTC CASSGPGGSYNEQFF
TRBJ2-7 NA TRBD2 TRBV4-2 TGTGCCAGCAGCCAAGGCGATAGCGGGAGTTCCTACGAGCAGTACTTC CASSQGDSGSSYEQYF
TRBJ2-1 few TRBD2 TRBV7-2 TGTGCCAGCAGCCCCTTAAGCGGGGACTTCTATGAGCAGTTCTTC CASSPLSGDFYEQFF
TRBJ2-7 NA NA TRBV28 TGTGCCAGCAGTTCGACACCGTACTCTAACGAGCAGTACTTC CASSSTPYSNEQYF
TRBJ2-5 NA NA TRBV11-1 TGTGCCAGCAGCCCAGGGACACAAGAGACCCAGTACTTC CASSPGTQETQYF
TRBJ1-2 NA TRBD1 TRBV28 TGTGCCAGCAGTTTAGCACAGGGGATCTATGGCTACACCTTC CASSLAQGIYGYTF
TRBJ2-3 few TRBD1 TRBV6-5 TGTGCCAGCAGTTACTCGGGGACAGGGTTGCGACCCACGCAGTATTTT CASSYSGTGLRPTQYF
TRBJ1-2 NA NA TRBV5-1 TGCGCCAGCAGCTTGGCAGAAAACTATGGCTACACCTTC CASSLAENYGYTF
TRBJ1-1 NA TRBD1 TRBV9 TGTGCCAGCAGCTACGGACAGGGTACGACTGAAGCTTTCTTT CASSYGQGTTEAFF
TRBJ2-3 few TRBD2 TRBV11-2 TGTGCCAGCAGCCCGCGGGGGGTGAACACAGATACGCAGTATTTT CASSPRGVNTDTQYF
TRBJ2-7 NA NA TRBV5-1 TGCGCCAGCCAACGGGACACCACCTACGAGCAGTACTTC CASQRDTTYEQYF
TRBJ2-3 few TRBD2 TRBV4-3 TGCGCCAGCAGCCAAGACCGTACGGGGGGAACAGATACGCAGTATTTT CASSQDRTGGTDTQYF
TRBJ1-5 few NA TRBV7-9 TGTGCCAGCAGCTCGCAGGGAAATCAGCCCCAGCATTTT CASSSQGNQPQHF
TRBJ2-5 NA TRBD1 TRBV7-2 TGTGCCAGCAGCCGACAGGGGGCGGGTGAGACCCAGTACTTC CASSRQGAGETQYF
TRBJ2-1 few TRBD2 TRBV7-9 TGTGCCAGCAGCTTTGCGGGAGGGGGGCATGAGCAGTTCTTC CASSFAGGGHEQFF
TRBJ2-1 NA NA TRBV19 TGTGCCAGTAATGGGCAAGCGGCGGACAATGAGCAGTTCTTC CASNGQAADNEQFF
TRBJ2-5 once TRBD2 TRBV5-4 TGTGCCAGCAGCTTCGGACTAGCGGGGGGGGAGACCCAGTACTTC CASSFGLAGGETQYF
TRBJ2-1 NA TRBD1 TRBV28 TGTGCCAGCAGTTTATTACCGGGACAGGGTGGTAATGAGCAGTTCTTC CASSLLPGQGGNEQFF
TRBJ2-2 few TRBD2 TRBV2 TGTGCCAGCAGGGAGACTAGCCTGAACACCGGGGAGCTGTTTTTT CASRETSLNTGELFF
TRBJ2-2 NA NA TRBV5-4 TGTGCCAGCATAGGTAGCCGAGGGACCGGGGAGCTGTTTTTT CASIGSRGTGELFF
TRBJ2-1 NA NA TRBV5-1 TGCGCCAGCAGTCCAGGATCATACAATGAGCAGTTCTTC CASSPGSYNEQFF
TRBJ1-2 few TRBD1 TRBV5-1 TGCGCCAGCAGGCGACAGGGTCTTGATGGCTACACCTTC CASRRQGLDGYTF
TRBJ2-3 NA TRBD1 TRBV7-6 TGTGCCAGCAGCCCATTCAGCGGACAGGCGCCCGGGACAGATACGCAGTATTTT CASSPFSGQAPGTDTQYF
TRBJ2-5 few NA TRBV6-1 TGTGCCAGCAGTGTTGTTAGCCAAGAGACCCAGTACTTC CASSVVSQETQYF
TRBJ2-6 NA NA TRBV11-1 TGTGCCAGCAGCTTACAGTACTCTGGGGCCAACGTCCTGACTTTC CASSLQYSGANVLTF
TRBJ2-1 NA TRBD2 TRBV30 TGTGCCTGGAGTGCCCGGCGGGAGGAGTTCTTC CAWSARREEFF
TRBJ2-1 NA NA TRBV6-4 TGTGCCAGTCCTTCGGGGGTGTTGGCCAATGAGCAGTTCTTC CASPSGVLANEQFF
TRBJ1-3 few TRBD1 TRBV6-5 TGTGCCAGCAGTTACGCCTGGACAGGCTCTGGAAACACCATATATTTT CASSYAWTGSGNTIYF
TRBJ2-1 NA TRBD2 TRBV7-2 TGTGCCAGCAGCCCTAGTGGGACTAGCGGGAGAATTGAGCAGTTCTTC CASSPSGTSGRIEQFF
TRBJ1-4 few TRBD1 TRBV4-3 TGCGCCAGCAGCCAGCAGACAGGGATTGCTGAAAAACTGTTTTTT CASSQQTGIAEKLFF